This TCR beta chain was sequenced during a study of early T cells in non-severe SARS-CoV-2 infection. Overall study: The study sequenced bulk RNA from unsorted whole blood, with chains unpaired.

Individually, cDNA molecules had unique molecular identifiers attached to them. TCRdb processed the 5' RACE reads anew with MiXCR; each CDR3 protein has one entry. The repertoire has 30,000 or so distinct CDR3 sequences, 5.5% to 8% of them found once; the top ten carry approximately 40%. This clonotype has ten or more counts. Antigen unknown. The CDR3 extends over 15 amino acids. Germline-derived CDR1 and CDR2 are SGHVS and FQNEAQ. V was pared by 2 bases and J by 1 base, with 4 bases of the junction left unmatched. General study points: In VDJdb matching, anti-spike CD8 responses were favored while private and CD4 specificities went missing.

The specimen was whole blood. This chain links TRBV7-8 with TRBJ1-2, with 7 bases aligning to TRBD1. The receptor's source is an adult who was a healthcare worker with PCR-confirmed SARS-CoV-2 infection or an uninfected control (not recorded which). DNA of the CDR3: TGTGCCAGCAGCTTACCCGGGACAGTTAACTATGGCTACACCTTC. It encodes CASSLPGTVNYGYTF. Full variable domain (outside the CDR3, taken from reference TRBV7-8 and TRBJ1-2): GAGVSQSPRYKVAKRGQDVALRCDPISGHVSLFWYQQALGQGPEFLTYFQNEAQLDKSGLPSDRFFAERPEGSVSTLKIQRTQQEDSAVYLCASSLPGTVNYGYTFGSGTRLTVV.